This T cell receptor (beta chain) is from a study of blood T cells in healthy people across ages. Germline V gene lookup returns CDR1 SGHTA and CDR2 FQGNSA. Trimming stripped 5 bases from V and 3 bases from J, with 17 bases between. The CDR3 runs 15 residues. The second PCR ran about 7 to 12 cycles with a sample-barcoded 5' primer and J-beta primers. The study obtained at least 3 million CDR3-containing paired-end reads from every sample. TCRdb recomputed calls from the 5' RACE reads with MiXCR, one row per CDR3 protein. The table shows roughly 800,000 distinct CDR3 sequences, with less than 70% occurring only once. The donors, all healthy, were Caucasians living in Russia, aged roughly 6 to 100.

This rearrangement joins TRBV7-2 to TRBJ2-7, with no clear D. The TCR was taken from an elderly man in good health. Sequencing was carried out using blood. In DNA, the CDR3 is TGTGCCAGCAGCCCAAGACATTGGGGTGGCTACGAGCAGTACTTC. This encodes CASSPRHWGGYEQYF.